The table lists the clone carrying this T cell receptor (beta chain) with many counts. Antigen specificity is unknown. TCRbeta libraries were built with three rounds of nested PCR, modified from ARM-PCR. TCRdb itself ran the multiplex PCR reads through MiXCR, one entry per CDR3 protein. The table shows approximately 76,000 distinct CDR3 sequences, with around two thirds occurring only once. This record belongs to a study of tumor and adjacent non-tumor tissue in lung cancer. Study information: There were 11 to 13 adenocarcinoma, a couple of squamous cell carcinoma and 1 small cell lung cancer cases. Some 4.2 million productive TCRbeta reads were obtained per sample on average. Study-level results: Tumor tissue had significantly higher TCR diversity than normal lung.

This sample's RNA came from whole unsorted tissue. The receptor was isolated from a woman between 65 and 79 years old with non-small cell lung cancer. Sequencing was performed on lung tumor tissue.

In nucleotides, the CDR3 is TGCAGTGCTAGAGATAGGGACAGATACCCTGCGAACACCGGGGAGCTGTTTTTT. Its translation is CSARDRDRYPANTGELFF. V is TRBV20-1 and J is TRBJ2-2; TRBD1 aligns across 7 bases. This CDR3 has 18 amino acids. V trimming: 0 bases; J trimming: 0 bases; junction bases outside the gene matches: 10. Germline V lookup: CDR1 DFQATT, CDR2 SNEGSKA (reference sequence).